This TCR beta chain appears in the sequencing data of a study of OX40 agonist ivuxolimab in advanced cancers. Whole-study findings and limits: Fewer expanded clones were found on average in CD4+ than in CD8+ T cells. Among some nonresponders, normalized T-cell clonal expansion was also low. Antigen specificity remained undetermined for the expanded peripheral T cells.

Blood got drawn at baseline, again on cycle 4 day 1, and then on cycle 7 day 1. CDR1 is SEHNR and CDR2 is FQNEAQ in the germline V gene (reference sequence). V was cut by 5 bases and J by 5 bases, with 6 bases left in between. This CDR3 region has 11 residues. On this clone: Its antigen remains unidentified.

Assay used: immunoSEQ multiplex PCR; TCRdb lists only in-frame clones, some missing. The data hold about 25,000 clones, with around 82% observed a single time. The sequenced sample was CD4+ or CD8+ T cells sorted from blood, obtained in a trial of the OX40 agonist ivuxolimab. V gene TRBV7-9 combines with J gene TRBJ2-5; the D gene is possibly TRBD2 (6 bases). This clonotype was obtained from an adult with an advanced solid tumor such as melanoma, head and neck, liver or kidney cancer. The CDR3 region has the DNA TGTGCCAGCAGCGGGGGGGAGACCCAGTACTTC. Translated, it gives CASSGGETQYF.